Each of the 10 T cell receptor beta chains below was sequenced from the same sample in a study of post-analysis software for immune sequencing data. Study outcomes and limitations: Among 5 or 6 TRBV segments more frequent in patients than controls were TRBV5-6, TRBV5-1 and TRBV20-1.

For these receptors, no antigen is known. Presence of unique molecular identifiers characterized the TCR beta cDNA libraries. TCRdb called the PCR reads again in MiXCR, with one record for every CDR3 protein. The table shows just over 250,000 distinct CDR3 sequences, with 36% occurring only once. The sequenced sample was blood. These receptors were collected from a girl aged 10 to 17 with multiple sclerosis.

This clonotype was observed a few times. The CDR3 sequence: CASRERGRGGELFF. The DNA for the CDR3 is TGTGCCAGCAGAGAAAGGGGGAGGGGCGGGGAGCTGTTTTTT. The chain uses TRBV6-1 and TRBJ2-2; possible D gene TRBD2, 7 bases. V was trimmed by 6 bases and J by 7 bases, leaving 15 bases between them. Germline V gives CDR1 MNHNS, CDR2 SASEGT. The CDR3 has 14 amino acids.

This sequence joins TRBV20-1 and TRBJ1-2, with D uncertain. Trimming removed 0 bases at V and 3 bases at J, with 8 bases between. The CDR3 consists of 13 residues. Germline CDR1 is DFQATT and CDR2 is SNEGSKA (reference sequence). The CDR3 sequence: CSARDIRDYGYTF. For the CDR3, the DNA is TGCAGTGCTAGAGATATCCGGGACTATGGCTACACCTTC.

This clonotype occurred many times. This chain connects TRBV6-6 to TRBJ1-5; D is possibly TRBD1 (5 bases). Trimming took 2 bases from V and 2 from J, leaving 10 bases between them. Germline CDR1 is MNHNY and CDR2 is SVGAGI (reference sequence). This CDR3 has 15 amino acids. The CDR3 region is CASSYETAGNQPQHF. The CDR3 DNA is TGTGCCAGCAGTTACGAGACAGCCGGCAATCAGCCCCAGCATTTT.

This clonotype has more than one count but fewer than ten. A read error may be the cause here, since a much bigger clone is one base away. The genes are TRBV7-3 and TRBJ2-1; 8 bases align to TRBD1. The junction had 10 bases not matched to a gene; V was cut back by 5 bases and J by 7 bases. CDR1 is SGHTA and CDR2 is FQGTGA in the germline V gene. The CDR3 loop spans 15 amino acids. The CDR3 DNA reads TGTGCCAGCAGCCTACCAGGGGGCGCGGATAATGAGCAGTTCTTC. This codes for CASSLPGGADNEQFF.

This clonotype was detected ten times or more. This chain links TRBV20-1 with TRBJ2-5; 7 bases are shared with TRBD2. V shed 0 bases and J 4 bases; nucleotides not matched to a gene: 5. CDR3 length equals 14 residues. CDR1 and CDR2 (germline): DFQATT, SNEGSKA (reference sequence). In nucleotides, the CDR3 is TGCAGTGCTAGAGATGGCAGGGAGGGAGAGACCCAGTACTTC. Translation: CSARDGREGETQYF.

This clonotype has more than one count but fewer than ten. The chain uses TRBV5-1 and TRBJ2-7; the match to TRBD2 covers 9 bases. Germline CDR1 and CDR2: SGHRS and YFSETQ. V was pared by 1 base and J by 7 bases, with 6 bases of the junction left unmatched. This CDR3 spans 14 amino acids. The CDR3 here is CASSLRAGGNEQYF. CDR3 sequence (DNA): TGCGCCAGCAGCTTGAGAGCGGGGGGCAATGAGCAGTACTTC.

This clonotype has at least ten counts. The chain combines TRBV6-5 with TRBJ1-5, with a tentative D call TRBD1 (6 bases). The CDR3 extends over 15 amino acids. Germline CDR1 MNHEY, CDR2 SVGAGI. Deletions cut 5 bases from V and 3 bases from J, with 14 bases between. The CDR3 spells CASSTTGTHNQPQHF. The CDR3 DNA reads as TGTGCCAGCAGTACAACAGGGACCCACAATCAGCCCCAGCATTTT.

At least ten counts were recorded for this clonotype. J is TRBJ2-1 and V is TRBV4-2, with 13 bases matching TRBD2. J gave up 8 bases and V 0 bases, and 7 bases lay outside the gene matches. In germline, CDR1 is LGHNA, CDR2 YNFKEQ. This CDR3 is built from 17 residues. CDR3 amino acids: CASSQETSGGAFDEQFF. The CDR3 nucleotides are TGTGCCAGCAGCCAAGAAACTAGCGGGGGGGCTTTCGATGAGCAGTTCTTC.

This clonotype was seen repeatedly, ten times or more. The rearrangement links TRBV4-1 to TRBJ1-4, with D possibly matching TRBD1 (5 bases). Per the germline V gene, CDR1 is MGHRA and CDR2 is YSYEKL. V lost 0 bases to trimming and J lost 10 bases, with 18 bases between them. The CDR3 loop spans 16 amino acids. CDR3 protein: CASSQDRAGLIGKLFF. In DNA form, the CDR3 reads TGCGCCAGCAGCCAAGATAGGGCAGGGTTGATAGGAAAACTGTTTTTT.

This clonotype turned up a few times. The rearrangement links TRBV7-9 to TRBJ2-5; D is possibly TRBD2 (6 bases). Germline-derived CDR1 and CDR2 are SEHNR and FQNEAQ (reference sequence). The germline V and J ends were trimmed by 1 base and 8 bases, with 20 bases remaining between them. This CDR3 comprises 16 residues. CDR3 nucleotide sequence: TGTGCCAGCAGCTTAGAGTGGCGGGAAAGGGGAGAAACCCAGTACTTC. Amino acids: CASSLEWRERGETQYF.